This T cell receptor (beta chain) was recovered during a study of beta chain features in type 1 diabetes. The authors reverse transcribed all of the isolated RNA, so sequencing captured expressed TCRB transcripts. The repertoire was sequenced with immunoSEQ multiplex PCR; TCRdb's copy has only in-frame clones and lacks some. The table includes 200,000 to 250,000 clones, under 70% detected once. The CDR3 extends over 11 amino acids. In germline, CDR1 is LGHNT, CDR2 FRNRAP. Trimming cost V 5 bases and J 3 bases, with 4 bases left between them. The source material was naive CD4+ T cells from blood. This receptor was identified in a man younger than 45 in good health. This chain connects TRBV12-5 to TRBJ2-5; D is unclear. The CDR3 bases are TGTGCTAGTGGTATGGAAGAGACCCAGTACTTC. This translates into CASGMEETQYF.